Listed below are T cell receptor beta chains from one sample, sequenced in a study of beta chain features in type 1 diabetes. Libraries were prepared by immunoSEQ multiplex PCR; TCRdb keeps only in-frame clonotypes and omits some of them. The repertoire includes about 240,000 clones, 25% to 35% of them detected once, and about 3.9% sits in the top ten. Sample: central memory CD4+ T cells from blood. These receptors were collected from a man aged 25 to 45 in good health. CDR3s include the opening cysteine and the closing phenylalanine or tryptophan. D genes are given only for firm matches. Size is stated for part of the rows, as once, few or many counts, or as a class when the clone is expanded.

d_call	v_call	j_call	clone_size	cdr3_aa	cdr3_nt
TRBD1	TRBV23-1	TRBJ1-5	many	CASSQSGGTVSNQPQHF	TGCGCCAGCAGTCAATCCGGCGGGACAGTCAGCAATCAGCCCCAGCATTTT
.	TRBV5-1	TRBJ1-5	.	CASSLDSNQPQHF	TGCGCCAGCAGCTTGGATAGCAATCAGCCCCAGCATTTT
TRBD2	TRBV28	TRBJ2-3	.	CASSSPSASGRIGAQYF	TGTGCCAGCAGCTCACCGTCGGCTAGCGGGAGGATCGGGGCGCAGTATTTT
.	TRBV7-2	TRBJ2-5	few	CASSLRGETQYF	TGTGCCAGCAGCTTACGCGGGGAGACCCAGTACTTC
.	TRBV29-1	TRBJ1-1	.	CSVEGQMDTEAFF	TGCAGCGTTGAAGGGCAGATGGACACTGAAGCTTTCTTT
.	TRBV7-9	TRBJ2-5	.	CASSRDSRAQYF	TGTGCCAGCAGCCGGGACTCAAGGGCCCAGTACTTC
.	TRBV30	TRBJ2-3	few	CAWRGVRTDTQYF	TGTGCCTGGAGGGGGGTGCGCACAGATACGCAGTATTTT
TRBD2	TRBV10-3	TRBJ2-3	.	CAISESTIASGLNTQYF	TGTGCCATCAGTGAGTCGACAATCGCTAGCGGGCTGAATACGCAGTATTTT
.	TRBV2	TRBJ2-1	few	CASSVYLAANEQFF	TGTGCCAGCAGTGTGTATCTCGCCGCCAATGAGCAGTTCTTC
.	TRBV19	TRBJ2-4	.	CASSDPGTAKNIQYF	TGTGCCAGTAGTGACCCCGGGACAGCCAAAAACATTCAGTACTTC
.	TRBV6-5	TRBJ1-4	.	CASSYGVEEKLFF	TGTGCCAGCAGTTACGGGGTAGAGGAAAAACTGTTTTTT
.	TRBV7-9	TRBJ2-5	few	CASTKGETQYF	TGTGCCAGCACCAAGGGAGAGACCCAGTACTTC
.	TRBV20-1	TRBJ2-1	.	CSARQLDEQFF	TGCAGTGCTAGACAGTTGGATGAGCAGTTCTTC
TRBD2	TRBV9	TRBJ2-7	few	CASSSTSGREHEQYF	TGTGCCAGCAGCTCTACTAGCGGGAGAGAGCACGAGCAGTACTTC
TRBD2	TRBV25-1	TRBJ2-1	few	CASSTSGGYNEQFF	TGTGCCAGCAGTACTAGCGGGGGTTACAATGAGCAGTTCTTC
.	TRBV21-1	TRBJ2-6	.	CASSKDMGGANVLTF	TGTGCCAGCAGCAAAGATATGGGTGGGGCCAACGTCCTGACTTTC
.	TRBV9	TRBJ1-5	many	CASSVGRKPQHF	TGTGCCAGCAGCGTAGGGCGCAAGCCCCAGCATTTT
.	TRBV27	TRBJ2-4	few	CASGEKWGLGNIQYF	TGTGCCAGCGGGGAGAAGTGGGGTTTGGGAAACATTCAGTACTTC
.	TRBV10-3	TRBJ2-1	.	CAIMASGKFGRNEQFF	TGTGCCATCATGGCATCGGGAAAGTTCGGGCGCAATGAGCAGTTCTTC
.	TRBV4-2	TRBJ2-5	.	CASSQGGAEETQYF	TGTGCCAGCAGCCAAGGCGGGGCAGAAGAGACCCAGTACTTC
TRBD2	TRBV7-2	TRBJ2-5	few	CASSLTSGSRETQYF	TGTGCCAGCAGCCTGACTAGCGGGAGCCGAGAGACCCAGTACTTC
.	TRBV21-1	TRBJ2-2	few	CASSKPASRDRGRFITGELFF	TGTGCCAGCAGCAAACCGGCCAGCCGGGACAGGGGAAGGTTTATCACCGGGGAGCTGTTTTTT
.	TRBV30	TRBJ1-1	once	CAWNGEAGTEAFF	TGTGCCTGGAACGGCGAGGCGGGAACTGAAGCTTTCTTT
.	TRBV4-1	TRBJ2-6	.	CASSQERGSGANVLTF	TGCGCCAGCAGCCAAGAAAGAGGCTCTGGGGCCAACGTCCTGACTTTC
.	TRBV11-2	TRBJ2-1	.	CASSSILRGKRGYNEQFF	TGTGCCAGCAGCTCTATATTGCGGGGCAAAAGGGGTTACAATGAGCAGTTCTTC
.	TRBV14	TRBJ1-1	.	CASSHSTGGDTEAFF	TGTGCCAGCAGCCATTCGACAGGTGGGGACACTGAAGCTTTCTTT
.	TRBV5-1	TRBJ1-2	.	CASSYSDRNYGYTF	TGCGCCAGCAGCTATAGCGACAGGAACTATGGCTACACCTTC
TRBD2	TRBV25-1	TRBJ2-3	.	CASSESGAGANTQYF	TGTGCCAGCAGTGAATCAGGAGCGGGAGCAAATACGCAGTATTTT
.	TRBV30	TRBJ2-7	few	CAWSAKGRVGEQYF	TGTGCCTGGAGTGCTAAGGGCAGGGTGGGCGAGCAGTACTTC
TRBD2	TRBV7-2	TRBJ2-3	few	CASSLRTSGFRTDTQYF	TGTGCCAGCAGCTTAAGGACTAGCGGTTTTCGCACAGATACGCAGTATTTT